Each of the 9 T cell receptor beta chains below was sequenced from the same sample in a study of cytomegalovirus exposure and HLA in healthy donors. Amplification used 60 Vbeta primers and 13 Jbeta primers. Data came from immunoSEQ multiplex PCR; TCRdb stores just in-frame clones and leaves some out. The sample carries under 150,000 clones, approximately 80% recorded once. The sequencing sample was made of PBMCs. These TCRs come from a girl aged 2 to 10 in good health and CMV-seronegative.

The rearrangement uses TRBV11-1 and TRBJ1-6; the D gene is possibly TRBD1 (6 bases). V was cut by 5 bases and J by 7 bases, with 9 bases left in between. Per the germline V gene, CDR1 is SGHAT and CDR2 is FQDESV (reference sequence). The CDR3 runs 13 residues. The CDR3 is CASSIDRNSPLHF. CDR3 in DNA: TGTGCCAGCAGCATTGACAGGAATTCACCCCTCCACTTT.

The rearrangement uses TRBV4-1 and TRBJ2-7, with 9 bases matching TRBD2. The V gene end was trimmed by 4 bases and the J gene end by 3 bases; junction bases not matched to a gene: 7. The CDR3 has 15 residues. The germline V gene encodes CDR1 MGHRA and CDR2 YSYEKL. The CDR3 loop reads CASSRSAGGLYEQYF. The CDR3 region has the DNA TGCGCCAGCAGCCGGTCGGCGGGAGGGCTCTACGAGCAGTACTTC.

The V and J genes are TRBV9 and TRBJ1-2; 9 nucleotides align to TRBD1. Trimming cost V 4 bases and J 3 bases; bases outside gene matches: 4. Per the germline V gene, CDR1 is SGDLS and CDR2 is YYNGEE. The CDR3 sequence is 14 residues long. The CDR3 sequence: CASSRQGGYYGYTF. The CDR3 DNA is TGTGCCAGCAGCCGACAGGGGGGTTACTATGGCTACACCTTC. Based on the CDR3 plus reference TRBV9 and TRBJ1-2, the full variable domain is DSGVTQTPKHLITATGQRVTLRCSPRSGDLSVYWYQQSLDQGLQFLIQYYNGEERAKGNILERFSAQQFPDLHSELNLSSLELGDSALYFCASSRQGGYYGYTFGSGTRLTVV.

J is TRBJ2-5 and V is TRBV27; 8 nucleotides match TRBD1. The J call may be faulty, since TRBJ2-7 better matches the DNA end. Per the germline V gene, CDR1 is MNHEY and CDR2 is SMNVEV (reference sequence). This CDR3 comprises 16 residues. CDR3 DNA: TGTGCCAGCAGTTTAAGTGGACAGGGCCCCACCTACGAGCAGTACTTC. It translates to CASSLSGQGPTYEQYF.

This sequence joins TRBV6-4 and TRBJ2-5, with a weak D call TRBD2 (7 bases). CDR1 and CDR2 from the germline V gene are MRHNA and SNTAGT. Trimming took off 5 bases at V and 5 bases at J, with 18 bases between the two ends. This CDR3 is 15 amino acids long. The CDR3 here is CASSPRGAIGETQYF. The CDR3 DNA sequence: TGTGCCAGCAGTCCCCGGGGGGCGATCGGGGAGACCCAGTACTTC.

The chain couples TRBV30 to TRBJ1-4; TRBD1 aligns across 11 bases. V lost 2 bases, J lost 8 bases, and 4 bases stayed unmatched. This CDR3 contains 14 residues. Germline CDR1 GTSNPN, CDR2 SVGIG (reference sequence). The CDR3 DNA reads as TGTGCCTGGAGTTTGGACAGGGGGCGGGAAAAACTGTTTTTT. It codes for CAWSLDRGREKLFF. The variable domain in full, with the rest retrieved from reference TRBV30 and TRBJ1-4, is SQTIHQWPATLVQPVGSPLSLECTVEGTSNPNLYWYRQAAGRGLQLLFYSVGIGQISSEVPQNLSASRPQDRQFILSSKKLLLSDSGFYLCAWSLDRGREKLFFGSGTQLSVL.

The chain is built from TRBV28 and TRBJ1-4, with D perhaps TRBD1 (5 bases). This CDR3 is 14 amino acids long. Deletions cut 7 bases from V and 8 bases from J, with 17 bases between. Germline CDR1 is MDHEN and CDR2 is SYDVKM. The CDR3 loop is CASTAGPFFEKLFF. As DNA, the CDR3 is TGTGCCAGCACCGCGGGACCATTCTTCGAAAAACTGTTTTTT.

The genes are TRBV7-9 and TRBJ2-1, with D tentatively TRBD2 (6 bases). V lost 5 bases and J lost 7, with 15 bases in between. The length of the CDR3 is 14 residues. The germline CDR1 and CDR2 sequences are SEHNR and FQNEAQ (reference sequence). The CDR3 nucleotides read TGTGCCAGCAGCCCGGGTGCGGGGTGGAATGAGCAGTTCTTC. Its translation: CASSPGAGWNEQFF.

The chain is built from TRBV27 and TRBJ2-3; 12 nucleotides align to TRBD2. Trimming at V came to 9 bases and at J to 2 bases, leaving 3 bases not matched to a gene. Germline assignment: CDR1 MNHEY and CDR2 SMNVEV (reference sequence). CDR3 length: 14 residues. The CDR3 is CASRTSGNTDTQYF. CDR3 bases: TGTGCCAGTCGGACTAGCGGGAACACAGATACGCAGTATTTT.